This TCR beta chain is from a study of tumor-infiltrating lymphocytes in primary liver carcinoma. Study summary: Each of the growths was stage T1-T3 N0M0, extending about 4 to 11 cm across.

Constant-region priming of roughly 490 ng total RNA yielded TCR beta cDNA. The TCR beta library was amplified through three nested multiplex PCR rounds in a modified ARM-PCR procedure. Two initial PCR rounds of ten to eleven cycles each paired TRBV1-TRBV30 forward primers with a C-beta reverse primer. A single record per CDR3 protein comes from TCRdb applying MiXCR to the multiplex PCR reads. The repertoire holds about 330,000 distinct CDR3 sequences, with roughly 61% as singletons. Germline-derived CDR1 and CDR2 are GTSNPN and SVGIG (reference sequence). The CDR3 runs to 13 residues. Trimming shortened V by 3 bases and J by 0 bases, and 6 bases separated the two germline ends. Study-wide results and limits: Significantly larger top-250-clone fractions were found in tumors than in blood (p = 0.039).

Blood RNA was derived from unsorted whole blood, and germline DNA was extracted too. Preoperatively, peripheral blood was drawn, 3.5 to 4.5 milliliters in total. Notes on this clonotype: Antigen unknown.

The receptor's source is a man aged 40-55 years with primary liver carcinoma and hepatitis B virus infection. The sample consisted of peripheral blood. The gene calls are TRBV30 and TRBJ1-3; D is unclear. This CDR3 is CAWRYDSGNTIYF. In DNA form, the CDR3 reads TGTGCCTGGAGGTACGACTCTGGAAACACCATATATTTT. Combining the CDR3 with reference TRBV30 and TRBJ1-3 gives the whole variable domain SQTIHQWPATLVQPVGSPLSLECTVEGTSNPNLYWYRQAAGRGLQLLFYSVGIGQISSEVPQNLSASRPQDRQFILSSKKLLLSDSGFYLCAWRYDSGNTIYFGEGSWLTVV.